This T cell receptor beta chain was found in a study of cytomegalovirus exposure and HLA in healthy donors (dated by TCRdb to about 2017). Regarding the study in general: An earlier analysis of some 600 of the donors reported 276 Gb of sequence data and 90 million to 120 million unique TCR beta sequences obtained from approximately 180 million T cells. HLA typing covered class I and class II loci at four-digit resolution. Typing coverage differed by locus: A, B, C, DRB1 and DQB1 were typed in about 629-630 donors, DQA1 in 522, DPA1 in some 610, and DPB1 in 450 to 480. In a later analysis, previously published TCR beta repertoires from 500 to 750 donors were re-analyzed and high-resolution HLA genotyping was added so that TCR occurrence patterns could be studied. A few DR-DQ haplotypes were treated as single units for association and clustering because of strong linkage in the cohort. Rather than drawing on any new phenotypic data, the later analysis identified candidate immune exposures from TCR beta sequences and the way those sequences occurred across donors. Roughly 300 gigabases of sequencing data and around 80 million unique TCR sequences made up an early release that covered over 550 HLA-typed donors. Every repertoire in the discovery cohort had been generated on one and the same sequencing platform. The aim of the study was to test whether cataloging public T cell receptors could identify signatures of past pathogen exposure. Donor age, sex, ethnicity and CMV serostatus were compiled together with the repertoire data. Using immunosequencing, the study profiled T cell repertoires from 550 to 750 subjects and related those repertoires to cytomegalovirus serostatus. An earlier analysis of fewer than 700 of the donors applied high-throughput TCR beta sequencing to assess whether each TCR beta V gene segment acted as functional or pseudogenic. Besides the first cohort of approximately 670 subjects, a separate validation cohort made up of roughly 120 different subjects was used. Across 300 to 400 genotyped donors of the cohort, an average of about 250,000 unique TCR beta nucleotide sequences per donor were sequenced, and roughly 18% of those sequences were non-productive. To predict cytomegalovirus infection status, the study combined high-throughput TCR immunosequencing, statistical association of individual TCRs with disease status, and machine learning. A later genetic analysis used genome-wide SNP genotypes for about 60% of the roughly 670 donors, treating that subset as a discovery cohort. Among the roughly 410 genotyped donors, around 81% belonged to the genetic ancestry cluster associated with self-reported Caucasian donors.

The receptor library was made with the immunoSEQ multiplex PCR assay. The multiplex PCR relied on a mix of 60 forward primers for TCR Vbeta segments and 13 reverse primers for TCR Jbeta segments. The CDR3 region of rearranged TCR beta genes was amplified from genomic DNA with a multiplex PCR assay. On the Illumina HiSeq System, the amplified TCR beta libraries were sequenced as 87-base-pair reads. Concerning the study's data processing: Across the 640 or so repertoires, a later analysis counted 78 million or so unique TCR beta chains, around 11 million of which were shared by at least two donors. A nearest-neighbor algorithm error-corrected the raw reads and collapsed the reads into unique sequences, merging closely related sequences to remove PCR and sequencing errors. Alignment of CDR3 sequences to IMGT reference sequences was used to assign V, D and J gene segments. Each retained sequence needed at least a six-nucleotide match to both a V gene segment and a J gene segment. Rearrangements were called productive when the CDR3 lacked stop codons and stayed in frame with V and J; all others were non-productive. CDR3 was defined by IMGT convention, running from the second conserved V-encoded cysteine to the conserved J-encoded phenylalanine. The earlier analysis of about 590 of the donors excluded sequences that lacked an unambiguous match to a single V gene segment. In an earlier analysis of approximately 500 of the donors, a V segment was called functional when productive rearrangements were above 56.7%, and segregating when the standard deviation between donors exceeded 5%. To diagnose cytomegalovirus status from the catalog of TCR beta chain sequences, a statistical classification framework was built. A later analysis assigned V and J genes by comparing TCR nucleotide sequences with IMGT/GENE-DB human TR gene sequences. Using the TCRdist pipeline, a later analysis assigned CDR3 sequences along with most-parsimonious VDJ recombination scenarios. In a later analysis, every TCR beta chain was defined by the combination of its CDR3 amino acid sequence and its V-gene family, and reads without a unique V-gene family were dropped. In a later analysis, approximately 590 highly shared, low-generation-probability nucleotide sequences were removed to address suspected cross-contamination and a sequencing artifact. A later analysis calculated a clonal expansion index for each public chain from normalized within-repertoire ranks of inferred template counts. In a later analysis, generation probabilities were computed with a VDJ recombination model fitted to out-of-frame rearrangements, and the resulting probabilities were checked against IGoR. In a later analysis, TCR-TCR, TCR-HLA and TCR-CMV co-occurrence was scored with hypergeometric tests, and a repertoire-size bias correction was applied to TCR pairs. To estimate false discovery rates, a later analysis permuted the HLA or CMV assignments 20 times. In a later analysis, co-occurring TCRs were grouped using DBSCAN, with TCRdist sequence similarity added in when clustering inside HLA-allele-positive subsets. Repertoires with fewer than 30,000 or more than 120,000 public chains, plus five repertoires with anomalous nucleotide sharing, were excluded from co-occurrence clustering. TCRdb's version of the immuneACCESS table is confined to in-frame rearrangements and falls short of the full clone set. An unresolved V gene accounts for under half of the shortfall where checked; the remainder is of unknown origin. The DNA gave D and trimming, while V, J and clone size come from that table. The sample table contains about 170,000 clones; only one count was recorded for around three quarters of them. 2% to 2.5% of the sample comes from the top ten.

The germline V gene supplies CDR1 SGHRS and CDR2 YFSETQ. The CDR3 numbers 14 residues from cysteine through phenylalanine. CDR3 DNA only is kept here, 42 bases in frame from base 1. V gives up 4 bases and J gives up 3 bases, and the segment between their germline ends measures 14 bases. Here is what the overall study found, with its caveats: In an earlier analysis of a few hundred of the donors, most TCR beta V segments were observed in productive rearrangements about 87% or about 30% of the time, broadly matching IMGT annotations. The study listed 164 TCR beta chains as associated with cytomegalovirus. Three of the identified cytomegalovirus-associated TCR beta chains were confirmed in vitro to be specific for cytomegalovirus antigens. Linkage disequilibrium might explain the correlated functional status among segregating V segments, but an unknown experimental factor could not be ruled out. The classifier was reported to diagnose cytomegalovirus status with high specificity and sensitivity in both the original and validation cohorts. The earlier analysis of almost 600 of the donors excluded some 16 rarely observed V segments, including chromosome 9 orphons, because counts were too low. In a later analysis, the rate of TCR association differed among HLA loci, with DRB1 alleles having the most associated TCRs and HLA-C alleles having the fewest. According to a later analysis, most CMV-associated TCR beta chains appeared to be HLA-restricted, and the HLA associations seemed to be driven largely by CMV exposure. Because HLA typing was unavailable for some donors at each locus, only the typed subset was used in association tests. It was suggested by the authors that the approach could potentially be generalized to other disease states and immunological phenotypes. Most TCR sequences were seen in very few donors, while some public TCRs were found in many individuals. Specific HLA alleles were associated with about 17,000 TCR beta sequences at a false discovery rate of 0.05 in a later analysis. A group of highly shared sequence variants was considered likely to be a technical artifact of the sequencing pipeline. This cohort had only TCR beta chains sequenced, and the lack of alpha or paired-chain data limited which features could be detected. The presence/absence analyses assumed that sequencing depth was roughly uniform across donors, and that assumption may not be true. V-gene and J-gene trimming of TCR beta chains was associated with a missense DCLRE1C variant in a later genetic analysis, and the association was replicated in an independent cohort. A further reported finding was that TCR beta sequences accurately predicted the HLA-A and HLA-B alleles for most subjects in the first cohort. For the cohort, immune exposure information was limited to CMV serostatus. According to a later analysis, parvovirus B19, influenza, CMV and Epstein-Barr virus appeared linked to several top co-occurrence clusters. The 87-base-pair reads could not distinguish some IMGT-functional V segments, including TRBV6-2 and TRBV6-3, so those segments were excluded. When HLA alleles, especially DR and DQ, strongly co-occurred, attributing TCR associations to individual alleles was difficult. In a later analysis, HLA-associated TCR beta chains showed more clonal expansion and lower generation probabilities than non-associated chains that were equally common. According to a later genetic analysis, donors in an Asian-associated ancestry cluster had fewer N-insertions in productive TCRs than the approximately 650-donor mean.

The cohort comprised 710 or so healthy bone marrow donors. At the time of sampling, all cohort members were nominally healthy, though unrecorded immune exposures were likely present. The donor tested CMV seronegative and was one of the 352 seronegative cohort members. A peripheral blood sample was collected from each donor, and TCR beta sequencing was performed on peripheral blood mononuclear cells. Genomic DNA was extracted from the blood cell samples with the Qiagen DNeasy Blood Extraction Kit. Concerning this clone: Its antigen is unknown. No much larger clonotype is one base removed from it; base qualities were not supplied.

The sample taken for sequencing was PBMCs. The sequence derives from a woman between 50 and 59 years old in good health and CMV-seronegative. The chain is made from TRBV5-1 and TRBJ2-7; the D gene identity is not certain. The nucleotides are TGCGCCAGCAGCCCTGAGACTTTCCTCTACGAGCAGTACTTC. Its protein product is CASSPETFLYEQYF.